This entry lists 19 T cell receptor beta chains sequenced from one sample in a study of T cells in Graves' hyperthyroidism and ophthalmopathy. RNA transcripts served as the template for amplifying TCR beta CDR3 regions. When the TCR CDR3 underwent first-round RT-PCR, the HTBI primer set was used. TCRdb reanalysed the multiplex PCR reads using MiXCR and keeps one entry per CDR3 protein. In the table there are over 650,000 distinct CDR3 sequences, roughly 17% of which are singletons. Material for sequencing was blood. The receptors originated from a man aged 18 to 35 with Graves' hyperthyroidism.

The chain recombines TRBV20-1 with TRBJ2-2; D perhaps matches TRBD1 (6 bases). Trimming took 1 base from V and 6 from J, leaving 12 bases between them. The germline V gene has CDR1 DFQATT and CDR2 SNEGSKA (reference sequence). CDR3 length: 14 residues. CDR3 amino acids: CSARAAGVSGELFF. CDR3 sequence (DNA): TGCAGTGCTAGAGCGGCAGGGGTTTCCGGGGAGCTGTTTTTT.

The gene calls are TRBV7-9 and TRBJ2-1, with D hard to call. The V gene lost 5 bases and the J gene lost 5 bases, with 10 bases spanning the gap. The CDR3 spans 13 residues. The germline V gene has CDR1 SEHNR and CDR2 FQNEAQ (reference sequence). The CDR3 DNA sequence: TGTGCCAGCAGCCTCCGGTGGCACAATGAGCAGTTCTTC. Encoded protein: CASSLRWHNEQFF.

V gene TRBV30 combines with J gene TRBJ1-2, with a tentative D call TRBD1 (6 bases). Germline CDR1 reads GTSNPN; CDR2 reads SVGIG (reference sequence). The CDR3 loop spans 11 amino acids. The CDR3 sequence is CGEGGRYGYTF. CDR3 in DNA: TGTGGCGAGGGGGGGCGTTATGGCTACACCTTC.

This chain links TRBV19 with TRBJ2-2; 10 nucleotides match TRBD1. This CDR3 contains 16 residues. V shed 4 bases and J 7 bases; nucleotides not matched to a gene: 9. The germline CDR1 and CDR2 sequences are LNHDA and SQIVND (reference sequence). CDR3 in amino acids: CASSTRQGADVGELFF. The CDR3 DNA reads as TGTGCCAGTAGTACCCGACAGGGGGCTGACGTCGGGGAGCTGTTTTTT.

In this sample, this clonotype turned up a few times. The CDR3 bases are TGCAGCTCTTCAGGGGGGGATACGCAGTATTTT. Its translation is CSSSGGDTQYF. The chain carries TRBV29-1 and TRBJ2-3, with a tentative D call TRBD1 (7 bases). The CDR3 has 11 amino acids. Trimming removed 8 bases from V and 6 bases from J, with 12 bases in between. Germline values: CDR1 SQVTM, CDR2 ANQGSEA.

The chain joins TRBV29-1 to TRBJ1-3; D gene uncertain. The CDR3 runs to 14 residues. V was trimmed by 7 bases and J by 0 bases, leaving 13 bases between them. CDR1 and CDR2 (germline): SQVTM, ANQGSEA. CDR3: CSASGLSSGNTIYF. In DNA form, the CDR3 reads TGCAGCGCCTCCGGACTGAGCTCTGGAAACACCATATATTTT. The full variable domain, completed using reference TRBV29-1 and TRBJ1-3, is SAVISQKPSRDICQRGTSLTIQCQVDSQVTMMFWYRQQPGQSLTLIATANQGSEATYESGFVIDKFPISRPNLTFSTLTVSNMSPEDSSIYLCSASGLSSGNTIYFGEGSWLTVV.

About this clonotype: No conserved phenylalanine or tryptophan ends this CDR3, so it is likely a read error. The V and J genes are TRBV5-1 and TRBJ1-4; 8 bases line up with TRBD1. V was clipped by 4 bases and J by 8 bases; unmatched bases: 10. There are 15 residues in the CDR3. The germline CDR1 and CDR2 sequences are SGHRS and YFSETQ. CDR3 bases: TGCGCCAGCAGCCTGCCAGACAGGGGTGGCGAAAAACTGTTTTCT. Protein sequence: CASSLPDRGGEKLFS.

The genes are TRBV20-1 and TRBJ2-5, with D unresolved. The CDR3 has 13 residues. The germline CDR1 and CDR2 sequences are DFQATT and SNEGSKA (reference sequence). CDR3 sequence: CTEEQEYQETQYF. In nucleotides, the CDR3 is TGCACCGAGGAACAAGAGTACCAAGAGACCCAGTACTTC.

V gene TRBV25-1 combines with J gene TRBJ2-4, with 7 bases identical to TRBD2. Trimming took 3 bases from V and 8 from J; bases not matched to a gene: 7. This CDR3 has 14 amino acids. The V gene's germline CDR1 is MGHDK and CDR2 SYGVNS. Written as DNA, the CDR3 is TGTGCCAGCAGTGATCCCCGGGGGGTGGACATTCAGTACTTC. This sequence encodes CASSDPRGVDIQYF.

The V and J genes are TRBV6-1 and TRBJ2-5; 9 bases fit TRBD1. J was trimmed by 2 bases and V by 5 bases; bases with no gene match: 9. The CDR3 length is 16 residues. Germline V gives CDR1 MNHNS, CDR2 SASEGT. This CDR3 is CASSLAGTGFQETQYF. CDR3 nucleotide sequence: TGTGCCAGCAGTTTAGCTGGGACAGGGTTTCAAGAGACCCAGTACTTC.

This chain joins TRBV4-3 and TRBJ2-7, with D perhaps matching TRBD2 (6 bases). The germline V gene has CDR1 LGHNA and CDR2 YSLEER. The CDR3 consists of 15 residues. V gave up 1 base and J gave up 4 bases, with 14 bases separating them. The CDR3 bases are TGCGCCAGCAGCCAAGTGGTGCAGGAGGGGTACGAGCAGTACTTC. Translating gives CASSQVVQEGYEQYF.

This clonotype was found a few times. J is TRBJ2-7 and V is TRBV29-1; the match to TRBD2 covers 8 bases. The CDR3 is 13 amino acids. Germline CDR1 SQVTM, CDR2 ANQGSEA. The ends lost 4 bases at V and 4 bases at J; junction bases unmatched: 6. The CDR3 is CSVVGSGKYEQYF. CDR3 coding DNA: TGCAGCGTTGTTGGTAGCGGGAAGTACGAGCAGTACTTC.

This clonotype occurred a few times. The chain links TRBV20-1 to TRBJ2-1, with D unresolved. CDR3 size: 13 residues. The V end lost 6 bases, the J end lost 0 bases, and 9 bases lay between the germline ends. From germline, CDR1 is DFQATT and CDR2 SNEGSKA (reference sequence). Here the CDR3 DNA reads TGCAGTGCCGAACCGGACTCCTACAATGAGCAGTTCTTC. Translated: CSAEPDSYNEQFF.

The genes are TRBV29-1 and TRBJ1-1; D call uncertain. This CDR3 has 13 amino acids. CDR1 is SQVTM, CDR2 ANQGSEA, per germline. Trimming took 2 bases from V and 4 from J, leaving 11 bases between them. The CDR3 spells CSVELGRITEAFF. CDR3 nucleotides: TGCAGCGTTGAATTGGGGAGGATCACTGAAGCTTTCTTT. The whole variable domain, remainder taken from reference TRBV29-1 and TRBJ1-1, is SAVISQKPSRDICQRGTSLTIQCQVDSQVTMMFWYRQQPGQSLTLIATANQGSEATYESGFVIDKFPISRPNLTFSTLTVSNMSPEDSSIYLCSVELGRITEAFFGQGTRLTVV.

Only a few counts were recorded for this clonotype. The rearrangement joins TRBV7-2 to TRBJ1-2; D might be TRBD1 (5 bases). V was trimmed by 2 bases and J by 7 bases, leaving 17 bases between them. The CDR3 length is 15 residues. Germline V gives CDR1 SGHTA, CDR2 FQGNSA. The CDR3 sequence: CASSLYLWAGGGYTF. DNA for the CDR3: TGTGCCAGCAGCTTATACCTTTGGGCGGGGGGTGGCTACACCTTC. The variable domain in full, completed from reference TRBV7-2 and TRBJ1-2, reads GAGVSQSPSNKVTEKGKDVELRCDPISGHTALYWYRQSLGQGLEFLIYFQGNSAPDKSGLPSDRFSAERTGGSVSTLTIQRTQQEDSAVYLCASSLYLWAGGGYTFGSGTRLTVV.

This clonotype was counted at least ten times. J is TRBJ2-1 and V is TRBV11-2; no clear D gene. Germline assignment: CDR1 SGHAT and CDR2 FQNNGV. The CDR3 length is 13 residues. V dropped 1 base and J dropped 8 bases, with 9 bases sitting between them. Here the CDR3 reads CASSLVRADEQFF. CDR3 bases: TGTGCCAGCAGCTTAGTTCGCGCGGATGAGCAGTTCTTC.

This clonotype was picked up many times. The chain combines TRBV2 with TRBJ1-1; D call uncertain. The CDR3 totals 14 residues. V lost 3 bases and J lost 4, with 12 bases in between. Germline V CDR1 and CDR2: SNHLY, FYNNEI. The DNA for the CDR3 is TGTGCCAGCAGTGAGGGCCCACGGCGCACTGAAGCTTTCTTT. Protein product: CASSEGPRRTEAFF.

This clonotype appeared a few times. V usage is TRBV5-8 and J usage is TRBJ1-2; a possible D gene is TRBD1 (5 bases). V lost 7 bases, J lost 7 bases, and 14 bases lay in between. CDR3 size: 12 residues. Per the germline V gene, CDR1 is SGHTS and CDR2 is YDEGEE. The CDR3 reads CASPVGESGYTF. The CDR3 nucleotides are TGTGCCAGCCCCGTGGGGGAGAGTGGCTACACCTTC.

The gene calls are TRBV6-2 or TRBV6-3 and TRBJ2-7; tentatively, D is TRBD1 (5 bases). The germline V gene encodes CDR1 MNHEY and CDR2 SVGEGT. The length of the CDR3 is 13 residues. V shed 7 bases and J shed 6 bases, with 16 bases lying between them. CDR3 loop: CASNTAARGEQYF. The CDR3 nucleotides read TGTGCCAGCAACACTGCAGCTAGGGGCGAGCAGTACTTC.